The entry that follows covers one T cell receptor (beta chain) sequence. The antigen is undetermined. Primers: 60 Vbeta forward and 13 Jbeta reverse. Per the study methods: Later reanalysis found roughly 80 million unique TCR beta chains, around 10 million of them shared. The protocol was immunoSEQ multiplex PCR, while the TCRdb copy is restricted to in-frame clones and leaves out a portion. D and trimming come from the DNA, and the V and J calls and clone size come from that table. The repertoire holds some 130,000 clones, with 75% to 85% as singletons. This specimen comes from a study of cytomegalovirus exposure and HLA in healthy donors. About the study: When 350 to 500 donors were genotyped, around 77% of them were found to fall in the Caucasian-associated ancestry cluster.

The CDR3 has 13 amino acids. CDR1 is MNHNS, CDR2 SASEGT, per germline. V lost 6 bases to trimming and J lost 6 bases, with 14 bases between them. Study-wide results and limits: Some highly shared sequence variants likely arose as a pipeline artifact. Later analysis identified a missense DCLRE1C variant that was linked to TCR beta V- and J-gene trimming.

The source of this sequence is a woman between 50 and 59 years old in good health and CMV-seropositive. The sequencing input was PBMCs. This chain joins TRBV6-1 and TRBJ1-1; D perhaps matches TRBD1 (6 bases). The CDR3: CASRVASGAEAFF. The CDR3 bases are TGTGCCAGCAGAGTGGCTTCAGGGGCTGAAGCTTTCTTT.